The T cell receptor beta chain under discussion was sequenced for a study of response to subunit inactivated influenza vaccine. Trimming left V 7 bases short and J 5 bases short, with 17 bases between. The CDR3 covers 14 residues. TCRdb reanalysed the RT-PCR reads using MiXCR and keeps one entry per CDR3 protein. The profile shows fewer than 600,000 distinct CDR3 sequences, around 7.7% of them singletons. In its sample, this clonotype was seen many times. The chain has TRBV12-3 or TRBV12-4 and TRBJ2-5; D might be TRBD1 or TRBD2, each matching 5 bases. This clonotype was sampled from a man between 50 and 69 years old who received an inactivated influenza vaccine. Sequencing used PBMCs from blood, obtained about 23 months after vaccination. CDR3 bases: TGTGCCAGCAATTGGGACGGTTGGAGGGAGACCCAGTACTTC. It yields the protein CASNWDGWRETQYF.